These T cell receptor beta chains were read from a single sample in a study of T cells in localized non-small cell lung cancer. Generated by immunoSEQ multiplex PCR, the TCRdb table keeps only in-frame clones and is missing some. The sample contains approximately 22,000 clones, roughly 89% of which appear only once. The specimen comprised peripheral blood, sampled before any cancer treatment. Receptors were obtained from a male donor aged 60 or over with stage I squamous cell lung carcinoma. CDR3s include the opening cysteine and the closing phenylalanine or tryptophan. A D gene is named only where the DNA matches it firmly. Part of the rows lack a size; the others show once, few, many or a class for expanded clones.

DNA	CDR3	size	J	V	length	D
TGTGCCAGTAGTATAGGAATGCAAAAACCCGGAAACACCATATATTTT	CASSIGMQKPGNTIYF	few	TRBJ1-3	TRBV19	16	.
TGTGCCAGCACAGGGGGGGAGGCCGGGGAGCTGGTTTTT	CASTGGEAGELVF	.	TRBJ2-2	TRBV2	13	.
TGCAGCGTTGAAAGGTTAGGGGACAGCGGGAACACCGGGGAGCTGTTTTTT	CSVERLGDSGNTGELFF	.	TRBJ2-2	TRBV29-1	17	TRBD1
TGTGCCAGCAGCTGGGATGGCTACACCTTC	CASSWDGYTF	few	TRBJ1-2	TRBV2	10	.
TGTGCCAGCAGCTTATCCGGCAGGGGAGGAACTGAAGCTTTCTTT	CASSLSGRGGTEAFF	.	TRBJ1-1	TRBV7-2	15	.
TGTGCCAGCAGTTATTCGGGACTCCTGGGGGAAAAACTGTTTTTT	CASSYSGLLGEKLFF	.	TRBJ1-4	TRBV6-5	15	.
TGTGCCAGCAGTTTTGGAGCGGGGGGCTTAGATACGCAGTATTTT	CASSFGAGGLDTQYF	.	TRBJ2-3	TRBV28	15	TRBD2
TGTGCCAGCAGTGTTGCGTACAGCACAGATACGCAGTATTTT	CASSVAYSTDTQYF	.	TRBJ2-3	TRBV2	14	.
TGTGCCAGCACAGGGGGCTATGGCTACACCTTC	CASTGGYGYTF	.	TRBJ1-2	TRBV25-1	11	TRBD1
TGTGCCATGTCGGGGGGAGAGGGCTCCTACAATGAGCAGTTCTTC	CAMSGGEGSYNEQFF	.	TRBJ2-1	TRBV10-3	15	TRBD2
TGTGCCAGCAGCCCGACAGGACCACAAGAGACCCAGTACTTC	CASSPTGPQETQYF	.	TRBJ2-5	TRBV7-9	14	.
TGTGCCAGCAGCTCATCTCGGAGGGGGGATATTTATGGCTACACCTTC	CASSSSRRGDIYGYTF	.	TRBJ1-2	TRBV7-9	16	.
TGCGCCAGCAGCCCCGGTTATAATCCCAAAACTGAATCACCCCTCCACTTT	CASSPGYNPKTESPLHF	.	TRBJ1-6	TRBV10-2	17	.
TGTGCCAGCGGTCCAGGGGGAGATCGGGCAGATACGCAGTATTTT	CASGPGGDRADTQYF	.	TRBJ2-3	TRBV2	15	TRBD1